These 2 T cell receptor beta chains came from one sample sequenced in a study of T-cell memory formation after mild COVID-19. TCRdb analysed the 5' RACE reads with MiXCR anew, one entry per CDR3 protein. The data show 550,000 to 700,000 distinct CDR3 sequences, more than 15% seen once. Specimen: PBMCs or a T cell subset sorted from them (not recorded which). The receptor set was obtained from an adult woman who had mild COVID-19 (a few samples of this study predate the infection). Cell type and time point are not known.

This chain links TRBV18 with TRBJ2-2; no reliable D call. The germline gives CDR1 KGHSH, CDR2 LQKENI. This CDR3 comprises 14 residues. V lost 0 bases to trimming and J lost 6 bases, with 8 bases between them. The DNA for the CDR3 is TGTGCCAGCTCACCACCGATGGCGCCCGGGGAGCTGTTTTTT. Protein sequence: CASSPPMAPGELFF.

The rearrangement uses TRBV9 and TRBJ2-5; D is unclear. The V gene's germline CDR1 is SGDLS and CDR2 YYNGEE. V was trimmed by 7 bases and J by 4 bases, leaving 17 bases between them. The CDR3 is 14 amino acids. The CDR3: CASSRSSLVETQYF. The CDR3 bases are TGTGCCAGCTCCAGGTCCTCCTTGGTAGAGACCCAGTACTTC.